The 20 T cell receptor beta chains given below trace back to one sample, sequenced in a study of blood T cells in healthy people across ages (dated by TCRdb to between 2015 and 2016). The method was 5' RACE. Sequencing used an Illumina HiSeq 2500. A second roughly 7 to 11 cycle PCR used a sample-barcoded 5' primer and a J-beta primer mix. TCRdb applied fastp at Q25 and MiXCR to the public reads, then kept only in-frame beta chains. Records with the same CDR3 protein are collapsed into one entry carrying the most frequent genes and DNA. Across this sample there are about 650,000 distinct CDR3 sequences, with about a third seen only once. The top ten hold over 15% of the sample. Sequencing used blood. The receptors originated from a woman aged 80 or over in good health. Donor details come from another sample of the same person, matched by shared clones.

For this clonotype: One base away lies a much larger clone, so this may be a sequencing read error. The V call is TRBV24-1, the J call TRBJ2-1, with a weak D call TRBD1 (7 bases). This CDR3 comprises 15 residues. CDR1 is KGHDR, CDR2 SFDVKD, per germline. The chain's CDR3 is CATSDATGRLNEPFF. In DNA, the CDR3 is TGTGCCACCAGTGATGCGACAGGGAGGTTGAATGAGCCGTTCTTC.

The DNA for the CDR3 is TGTGCCAGCAGCTATGAGCGGGAGTCTTACGAGCAGTACTTC. Encoded protein: CASSYERESYEQYF. The genes are TRBV9 and TRBJ2-7, with 8 nucleotides matching TRBD2. The length of the CDR3 is 14 residues. Germline values: CDR1 SGDLS, CDR2 YYNGEE. V was clipped by 4 bases and J by 4 bases; unmatched bases: 7.

This sequence joins TRBV5-6 and TRBJ2-7; 11 nucleotides agree with TRBD2. Per germline, CDR1 SGHDT and CDR2 YYEEEE. CDR3 size: 15 residues. The V and J ends lost 4 bases and 2 bases, in that order; junction bases with no gene match: 5. CDR3: CASSRLAGKTYEQYF. CDR3 coding DNA: TGTGCCAGCAGCCGACTAGCGGGGAAGACCTACGAGCAGTACTTC.

This clonotype came up many times. The chain uses TRBV9 and TRBJ2-7; the D gene is possibly TRBD1 (6 bases). Per germline, CDR1 SGDLS and CDR2 YYNGEE. This CDR3 has 11 amino acids. The germline V and J ends were trimmed by 4 bases and 6 bases, with 8 bases remaining between them. The CDR3, as DNA: TGTGCCAGCAGCACAGGGAGCGAGCAGTACTTC. It specifies CASSTGSEQYF.

This clonotype occurred a few times. The V call is TRBV12-3 or TRBV12-4, the J call TRBJ1-1, with TRBD1 matching 7 bases. The CDR3 runs to 13 residues. Trimming at V came to 5 bases and at J to 8 bases, leaving 8 bases not matched to a gene. The CDR3 DNA sequence: TGTGCCAGCAGTCGAGCACCAGGGGGGGAAGCTTTCTTT. This sequence encodes CASSRAPGGEAFF.

This chain uses TRBV12-3 or TRBV12-4 with TRBJ1-6; 9 bases fit TRBD1. The ends lost 6 bases at V and 10 bases at J; junction bases unmatched: 16. The CDR3 contains 17 residues. This CDR3 reads CASSNYGTGWSGSPLHF. The CDR3 bases are TGTGCCAGCAGCAATTATGGGACAGGGTGGAGCGGGTCACCCCTCCACTTT.

This clonotype was found a few times. A much larger clonotype is one base distant, so this may be a read error. This chain connects TRBV7-8 to TRBJ2-7; 12 positions agree with TRBD1. V lost 5 bases and J lost 3; bases outside the gene matches: 8. Germline CDR1 reads SGHVS; CDR2 reads FQNEAQ. The CDR3 sequence is 16 residues long. The CDR3, as DNA: TGTGCCAGCAGCGGACTTGGGGACAGGGGGCGCTACGAGCAGTACTTC. Protein product: CASSGLGDRGRYEQYF. Combining the CDR3 with reference TRBV7-8 and TRBJ2-7 gives the whole variable domain GAGVSQSPRYKVAKRGQDVALRCDPISGHVSLFWYQQALGQGPEFLTYFQNEAQLDKSGLPSDRFFAERPEGSVSTLKIQRTQQEDSAVYLCASSGLGDRGRYEQYFGPGTRLTVT.

In DNA form, the CDR3 reads TGCAGTGCACAAGACAGGGTGGCAGGCTACGAGCAGTACTTC. This sequence encodes CSAQDRVAGYEQYF. The rearrangement joins TRBV20-1 to TRBJ2-7; TRBD1 matches 7 bases. Germline assignment: CDR1 DFQATT and CDR2 SNEGSKA (reference sequence). The CDR3 consists of 14 residues. V trimming: 6 bases; J trimming: 3 bases; junction bases outside the gene matches: 11.

This clonotype has a handful of counts. The CDR3 region has the DNA TGTGCCAGCACCCTTGACTCAGGGGAGACAGATACGCAGTATTTT. This encodes CASTLDSGETDTQYF. This sequence joins TRBV7-6 and TRBJ2-3; maybe TRBD1 (6 bases). V gave up 7 bases and J gave up 3 bases, with 17 bases separating them. Per the germline V gene, CDR1 is SGHVS and CDR2 is FNYEAQ. This CDR3 is built from 15 residues. Together with reference TRBV7-6 and TRBJ2-3, the CDR3 gives the full variable domain: GAGVSQSPRYKVTKRGQDVALRCDPISGHVSLYWYRQALGQGPEFLTYFNYEAQQDKSGLPNDRFSAERPEGSISTLTIQRTEQRDSAMYRCASTLDSGETDTQYFGPGTRLTVL.

The CDR3 sequence is CSARVLAETQYF. The DNA for the CDR3 is TGCAGTGCTAGAGTGCTAGCGGAGACCCAGTACTTC. The rearrangement joins TRBV20-1 to TRBJ2-5; tentative D call: TRBD2 (6 bases). Looked up from germline, CDR1 is DFQATT and CDR2 is SNEGSKA (reference sequence). The CDR3 has 12 residues. Trimming cost V 1 base and J 5 bases, with 8 bases left between them.

This sequence joins TRBV5-5 and TRBJ1-1, with D hard to call. The V and J ends lost 1 base and 1 base respectively, with 8 bases between them. Germline assignment: CDR1 SGHKS and CDR2 YYEKEE (reference sequence). The CDR3 extends over 14 amino acids. The CDR3 region is CASSLLEGNTEAFF. The CDR3 nucleotides are TGTGCCAGCAGCTTGTTAGAAGGGAACACTGAAGCTTTCTTT.

This clonotype showed up many times. The chain employs TRBV5-1 and TRBJ2-3; maybe TRBD2 (5 bases). The CDR3 extends over 14 amino acids. Germline V lookup: CDR1 SGHRS, CDR2 YFSETQ. The germline V and J ends were trimmed by 4 bases and 1 base, with 10 bases remaining between them. Here the CDR3 DNA reads TGCGCCAGCAGCCGAGAGGGCCGCACAGATACGCAGTATTTT. Protein: CASSREGRTDTQYF.

The chain carries TRBV29-1 and TRBJ2-7; D not resolved. V lost 0 bases and J 2 bases, leaving 14 bases between the germline ends. CDR1 SQVTM and CDR2 ANQGSEA come from the germline V gene. The CDR3 contains 15 residues. CDR3 coding DNA: TGCAGCGTTGAAGATCCTTCGCGTTCCCCCTACGAGCAGTACTTC. Translation: CSVEDPSRSPYEQYF.

V usage is TRBV30 and J usage is TRBJ1-5, with D maybe TRBD1 (6 bases). Germline V CDR1 and CDR2: GTSNPN, SVGIG (reference sequence). There are 16 residues in the CDR3. Trimming took 2 bases from V and 0 from J, leaving 14 bases between them. The CDR3 reads CAWSPVRGYSNQPQHF. CDR3 coding DNA: TGTGCCTGGAGTCCGGTAAGGGGGTATAGCAATCAGCCCCAGCATTTT.

This clonotype was picked up a small number of times. This sequence joins TRBV29-1 and TRBJ2-5; D is possibly TRBD2 (5 bases). The ends were cut back, 4 bases at V and 2 bases at J, with 8 bases in the middle. This CDR3 is built from 12 residues. The V gene's germline CDR1 is SQVTM and CDR2 ANQGSEA. The DNA of the CDR3 is TGCAGCGTTGGCCCGGGACAAGAGACCCAGTACTTC. Translating gives CSVGPGQETQYF. Using reference TRBV29-1 and TRBJ2-5 for the parts outside the CDR3, the full variable domain is SAVISQKPSRDICQRGTSLTIQCQVDSQVTMMFWYRQQPGQSLTLIATANQGSEATYESGFVIDKFPISRPNLTFSTLTVSNMSPEDSSIYLCSVGPGQETQYFGPGTRLLVL.

The gene calls are TRBV5-1 and TRBJ2-5, with TRBD2 matching 14 bases. In germline, CDR1 is SGHRS, CDR2 YFSETQ. Trimming at V came to 4 bases and at J to 11 bases, leaving 13 bases not matched to a gene. The CDR3 runs to 16 residues. The CDR3 DNA follows: TGCGCCAGCAGCCAGACTAGCGGGGGGGTGTACAATGGACAGTACTTC. Translated: CASSQTSGGVYNGQYF. Variable domain in full (rest from reference TRBV5-1 and TRBJ2-5): KAGVTQTPRYLIKTRGQQVTLSCSPISGHRSVSWYQQTPGQGLQFLFEYFSETQRNKGNFPGRFSGRQFSNSRSEMNVSTLELGDSALYLCASSQTSGGVYNGQYFGPGTRLLVL.

Notes on this clonotype: A much bigger clone sits one base away, suggesting this may be a read error. The genes are TRBV12-3 or TRBV12-4 and TRBJ2-3; D may be TRBD2 (6 bases). The CDR3 extends over 14 amino acids. CDR3 nucleotide sequence: TGTGCCAGCAGTGACCGGGGGATCACAGATGCGCAGTATTTT. Residues: CASSDRGITDAQYF.

In the case of this clonotype: Just one base apart from a much larger clone, this may be a read error. The chain's CDR3 is CASSLRGGSNTGERFF. CDR3 DNA: TGTGCCAGCAGCTTGAGAGGGGGTTCGAACACCGGGGAGCGGTTTTTT. The rearrangement uses TRBV5-6 and TRBJ2-2; D possibly corresponds to TRBD1 (6 bases). CDR1 and CDR2 (germline): SGHDT, YYEEEE. The CDR3 spans 16 residues.

V gene TRBV24-1 combines with J gene TRBJ2-3; 7 nucleotides align to TRBD2. The CDR3 extends over 15 amino acids. V lost 5 bases to trimming and J lost 0 bases; unmatched junction nucleotides: 4. CDR1 and CDR2 from the germline V gene are KGHDR and SFDVKD. In nucleotides, the CDR3 is TGTGCCACCAGTGGAGCTAGCGGAAGCACAGATACGCAGTATTTT. This translates into CATSGASGSTDTQYF.

This chain links TRBV6-6 with TRBJ2-4; 8 nucleotides agree with TRBD1. The J call is uncertain, as TRBJ2-7 better fits the DNA end. The CDR3 is 15 amino acids. CDR1 and CDR2 (germline): MNHNY, SVGAGI (reference sequence). CDR3: CASSDRAGQGYEQYF. CDR3 coding DNA: TGTGCCAGCAGTGACCGGGCCGGACAGGGCTACGAGCAGTACTTC.